This TCR beta chain was sequenced in a study of early T cells in non-severe SARS-CoV-2 infection. This clonotype was picked up many times. Antigen unknown. Molecules of cDNA were individually given unique molecular identifiers that were attached to them. MiXCR was run by TCRdb on the 5' RACE reads, yielding one entry per CDR3 protein. This table holds some 87,000 distinct CDR3 sequences, about 12% found once. Study-wide results and limits: Using VDJdb, the matching emphasized anti-spike CD8 responses while missing private and CD4 specificities.

The J segment lost 3 bases and the V segment lost 4 bases, leaving 6 bases of the junction unmatched. CDR1 is MNHEY and CDR2 is SMNVEV in the germline V gene (reference sequence). This CDR3 comprises 15 residues. This TCR was recovered from an adult who was a healthcare worker with PCR-confirmed SARS-CoV-2 infection or an uninfected control (not recorded which). The gene calls are TRBV27 and TRBJ2-7; 10 nucleotides match TRBD1. The specimen sequenced was whole blood. In nucleotides, the CDR3 is TGTGCCAGCAGTTATGGACAGGGGGGTTACTACGAGCAGTACTTC. Translated: CASSYGQGGYYEQYF.